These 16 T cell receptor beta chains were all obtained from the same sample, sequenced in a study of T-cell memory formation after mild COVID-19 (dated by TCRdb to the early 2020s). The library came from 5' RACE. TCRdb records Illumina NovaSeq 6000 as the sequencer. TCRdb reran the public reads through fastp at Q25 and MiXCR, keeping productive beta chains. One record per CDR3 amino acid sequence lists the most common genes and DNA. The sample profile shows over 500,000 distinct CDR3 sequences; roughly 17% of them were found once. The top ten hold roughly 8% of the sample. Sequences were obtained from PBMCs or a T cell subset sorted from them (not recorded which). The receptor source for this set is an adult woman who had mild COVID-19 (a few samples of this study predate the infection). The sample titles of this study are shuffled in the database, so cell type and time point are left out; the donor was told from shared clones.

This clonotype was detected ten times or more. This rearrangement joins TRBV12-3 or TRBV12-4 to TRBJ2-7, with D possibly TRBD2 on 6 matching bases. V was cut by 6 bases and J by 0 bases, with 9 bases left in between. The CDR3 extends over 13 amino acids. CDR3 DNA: TGTGCCAGCAGCCTGGGACTCTCCTACGAGCAGTACTTC. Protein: CASSLGLSYEQYF.

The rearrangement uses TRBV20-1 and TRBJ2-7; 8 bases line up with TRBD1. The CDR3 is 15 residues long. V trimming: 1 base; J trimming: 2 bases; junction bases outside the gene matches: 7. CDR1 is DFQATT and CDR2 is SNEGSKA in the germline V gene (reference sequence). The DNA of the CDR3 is TGCAGTGCTAGAGGGCGGGACAGGCCGACCTACGAGCAGTACTTC. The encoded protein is CSARGRDRPTYEQYF.

CDR3 sequence reads: CSARVRDYGYTF. Here the CDR3 DNA reads TGCAGTGCTAGGGTCCGGGACTATGGCTACACCTTC. The chain joins TRBV20-1 to TRBJ1-2; D is undetermined. This CDR3 region has 12 residues. Germline V gene lookup returns CDR1 DFQATT and CDR2 SNEGSKA (reference sequence). Trimming cost V 3 bases and J 3 bases, with 8 bases left between them.

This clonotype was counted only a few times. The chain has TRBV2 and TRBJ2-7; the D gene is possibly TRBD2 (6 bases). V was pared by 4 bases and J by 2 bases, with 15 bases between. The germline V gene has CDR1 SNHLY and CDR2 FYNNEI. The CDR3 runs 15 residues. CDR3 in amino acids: CASSGPGGATYEQYF. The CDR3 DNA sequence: TGTGCCAGCAGTGGCCCTGGCGGGGCTACCTACGAGCAGTACTTC.

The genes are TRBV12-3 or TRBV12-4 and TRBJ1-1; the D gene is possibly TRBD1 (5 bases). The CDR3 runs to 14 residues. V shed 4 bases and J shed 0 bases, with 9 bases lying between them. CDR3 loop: CASSSQTVNTEAFF. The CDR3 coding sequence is TGTGCCAGCAGTTCCCAGACAGTGAACACTGAAGCTTTCTTT.

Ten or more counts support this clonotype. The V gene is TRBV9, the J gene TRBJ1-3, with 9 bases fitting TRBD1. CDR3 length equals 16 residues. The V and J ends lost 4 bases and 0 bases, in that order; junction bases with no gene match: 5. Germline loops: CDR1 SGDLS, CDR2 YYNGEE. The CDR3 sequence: CASSQGQGRSGNTIYF. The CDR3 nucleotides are TGTGCCAGCAGCCAGGGACAGGGTCGCTCTGGAAACACCATATATTTT.

In nucleotides, the CDR3 is TGCAGTGCTAGTGGAGCGGGAGGCTCCTACAATGAGCAGTTCTTC. Protein: CSASGAGGSYNEQFF. This rearrangement joins TRBV20-1 to TRBJ2-1; 9 bases are a match to TRBD2. This CDR3 is built from 15 residues. The V gene's germline CDR1 is DFQATT and CDR2 SNEGSKA (reference sequence). V shed 3 bases, J shed 0 bases, and the junction held 3 bases outside the gene matches.

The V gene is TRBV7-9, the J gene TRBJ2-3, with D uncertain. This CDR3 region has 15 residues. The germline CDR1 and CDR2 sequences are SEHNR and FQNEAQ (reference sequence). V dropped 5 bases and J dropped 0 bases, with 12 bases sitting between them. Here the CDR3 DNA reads TGTGCCAGCAGCCACCCGGGCTCTAGCACAGATACGCAGTATTTT. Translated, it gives CASSHPGSSTDTQYF.

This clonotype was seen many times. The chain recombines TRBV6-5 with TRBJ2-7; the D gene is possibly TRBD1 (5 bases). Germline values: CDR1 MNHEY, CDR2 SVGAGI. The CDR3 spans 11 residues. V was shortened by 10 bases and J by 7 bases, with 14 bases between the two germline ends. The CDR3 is CATSRGMEQYF. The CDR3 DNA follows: TGTGCCACCTCAAGGGGAATGGAGCAGTACTTC.

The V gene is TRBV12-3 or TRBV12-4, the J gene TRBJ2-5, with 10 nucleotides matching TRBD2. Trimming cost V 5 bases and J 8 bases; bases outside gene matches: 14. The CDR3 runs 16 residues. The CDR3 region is CASSTRPSAGGITQYF. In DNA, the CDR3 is TGTGCCAGCAGTACCCGCCCTTCAGCGGGGGGGATTACCCAGTACTTC.

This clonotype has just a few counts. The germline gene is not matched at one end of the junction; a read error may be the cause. CDR3: CSAYENSNQPQHF. The CDR3, as DNA: TGTAGTGCTTACGAGAATAGCAATCAGCCCCAGCATTTT. This chain uses TRBV20-1 with TRBJ1-5; D call uncertain. The CDR3 totals 13 residues. Germline CDR1 DFQATT, CDR2 SNEGSKA (reference sequence).

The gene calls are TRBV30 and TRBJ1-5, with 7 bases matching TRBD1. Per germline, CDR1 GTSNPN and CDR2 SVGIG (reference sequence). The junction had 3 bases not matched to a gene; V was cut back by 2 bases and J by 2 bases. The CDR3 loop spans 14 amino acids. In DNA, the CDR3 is TGTGCCTGGAGTACAGGGGAGGGCAATCAGCCCCAGCATTTT. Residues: CAWSTGEGNQPQHF.

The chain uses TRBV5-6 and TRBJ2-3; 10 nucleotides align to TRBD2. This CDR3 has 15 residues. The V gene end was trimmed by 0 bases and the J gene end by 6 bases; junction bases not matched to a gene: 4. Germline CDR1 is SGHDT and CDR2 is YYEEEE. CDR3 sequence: CASSLGGTSADTQYF. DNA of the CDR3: TGTGCCAGCAGCTTGGGAGGGACTAGCGCGGATACGCAGTATTTT.

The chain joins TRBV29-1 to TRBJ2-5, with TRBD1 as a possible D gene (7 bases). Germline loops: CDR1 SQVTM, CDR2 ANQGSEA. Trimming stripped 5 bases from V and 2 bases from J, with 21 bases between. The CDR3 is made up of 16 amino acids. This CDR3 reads CSVPNIQGGKQETQYF. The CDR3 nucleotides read TGCAGCGTTCCCAACATCCAGGGGGGAAAGCAAGAGACCCAGTACTTC.

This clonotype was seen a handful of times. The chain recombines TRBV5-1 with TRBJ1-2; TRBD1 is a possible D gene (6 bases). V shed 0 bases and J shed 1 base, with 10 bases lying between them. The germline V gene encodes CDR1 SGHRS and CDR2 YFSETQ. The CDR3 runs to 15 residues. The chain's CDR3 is CASSLGTGYNYGYTF. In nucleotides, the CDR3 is TGCGCCAGCAGCTTGGGCACAGGGTATAACTATGGCTACACCTTC.

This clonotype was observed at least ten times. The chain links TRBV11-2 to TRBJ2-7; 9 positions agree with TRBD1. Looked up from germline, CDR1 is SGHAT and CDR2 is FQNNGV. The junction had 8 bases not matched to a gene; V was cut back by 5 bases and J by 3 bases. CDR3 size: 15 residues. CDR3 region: CASSLDRGKIYEQYF. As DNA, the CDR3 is TGTGCCAGCAGCCTGGACAGGGGCAAAATCTACGAGCAGTACTTC.